The 10 T cell receptor beta chains below were found in one sample sequenced in a study of cytomegalovirus exposure and HLA in healthy donors. Primers: 60 Vbeta forward and 13 Jbeta reverse. The method was immunoSEQ multiplex PCR; TCRdb's version includes in-frame clones alone and lacks a portion of them. The sample records 100,000 to 150,000 clones, less than 80% being singletons. Sequences were obtained from PBMCs. The receptors stem from a female donor in good health and CMV-seropositive.

The CDR3 nucleotides are TGCGCCAGCAGCCAAGCCGACTTTGGGGGTAGGGGGGGAGAGACCCAGTACTTC. It yields the protein CASSQADFGGRGGETQYF. V is TRBV4-1 and J is TRBJ2-5, with a weak D call TRBD2 (7 bases). Looked up from germline, CDR1 is MGHRA and CDR2 is YSYEKL. The CDR3 contains 18 residues. V shed 1 base and J shed 4 bases, with 22 bases lying between them.

In its sample, this clone was seen once. A read error may account for a junction end that differs from germline. J is TRBJ2-7 and V is TRBV5-4; possibly TRBD2 for D (6 bases). CDR1 is SGHNT and CDR2 is YYREEE in the germline V gene (reference sequence). This CDR3 has 14 amino acids. In DNA form, the CDR3 reads TGTGCCAGCAGCTCGGGACTTATCTCCCACGAGCAGTACTTC. Translation gives CASSSGLISHEQYF.

The chain is built from TRBV6-1 and TRBJ2-1, with 8 bases matching TRBD1. V was pared by 2 bases and J by 0 bases, with 3 bases of the junction left unmatched. The V gene's germline CDR1 is MNHNS and CDR2 SASEGT. The CDR3 sequence is 16 residues long. CDR3 residues: CASSEQGASSYNEQFF. As DNA, the CDR3 is TGTGCCAGCAGTGAACAGGGGGCGAGCTCCTACAATGAGCAGTTCTTC.

The V and J genes are TRBV28 and TRBJ1-6; D is uncertain. Germline CDR1 MDHEN, CDR2 SYDVKM. Deletions cut 7 bases from V and 8 bases from J, with 12 bases between. CDR3 length: 13 amino acids. CDR3: CASNSRMDSPLHF. CDR3 sequence (DNA): TGTGCCAGCAATTCCAGGATGGATTCACCCCTCCACTTT.

The chain uses TRBV19 and TRBJ2-7; the match to TRBD1 covers 10 bases. CDR3 length: 15 amino acids. The J segment lost 7 bases and the V segment lost 5 bases, leaving 11 bases of the junction unmatched. Germline V gene lookup returns CDR1 LNHDA and CDR2 SQIVND (reference sequence). CDR3 amino acids: CASSSSGQGVGEQYF. CDR3 DNA: TGTGCCAGTAGTTCGAGCGGACAGGGGGTTGGGGAGCAGTACTTC. The full variable domain, in which reference TRBV19 and TRBJ2-7 provide the parts outside the CDR3, is DGGITQSPKYLFRKEGQNVTLSCEQNLNHDAMYWYRQDPGQGLRLIYYSQIVNDFQKGDIAEGYSVSREKKESFPLTVTSAQKNPTAFYLCASSSSGQGVGEQYFGPGTRLTVT.

This clone has more than one count but fewer than ten. CDR3 nucleotide sequence: TGTGCCACCAGCCCCGGTTTCTCCTACGAGCAGTACTTC. This codes for CATSPGFSYEQYF. V gene TRBV15 combines with J gene TRBJ2-7; D not resolved. CDR1 and CDR2 (germline): LNHNV, YYDKDF (reference sequence). There are 13 residues in the CDR3. V was trimmed by 5 bases and J by 0 bases, leaving 8 bases between them.

This clone was detected only once. This chain uses TRBV5-3 with TRBJ2-2; D is possibly TRBD2 (5 bases). TRBV5-3 is given ORF status, its function remaining uncertain. There are 18 residues in the CDR3. Deletions cut 0 bases from V and 5 bases from J, with 20 bases between. The CDR3 loop is CARSLGWCSGRGTGELFF. CDR3 DNA sequence: TGTGCCAGAAGCTTGGGCTGGTGCTCGGGGAGAGGTACCGGGGAGCTGTTTTTT.

This rearrangement joins TRBV29-1 to TRBJ2-7; possible D gene TRBD1, 6 bases. In germline, CDR1 is SQVTM, CDR2 ANQGSEA. The CDR3 length is 13 residues. Between the trimmed V and J ends, which lost 4 bases and 3 bases, there was a span of 13 bases. The CDR3 protein is CSVARGSFYEQYF. For the CDR3, the DNA is TGCAGCGTTGCCAGGGGCAGTTTCTACGAGCAGTACTTC.

The chain joins TRBV6-5 to TRBJ2-1, with D possibly matching TRBD1 (6 bases). Deletions cut 4 bases from V and 5 bases from J, with 9 bases between. CDR1 is MNHEY and CDR2 is SVGAGI in the germline V gene. This CDR3 comprises 13 residues. The CDR3: CASSSQGNNEQFF. The CDR3 DNA reads as TGTGCCAGCAGTTCCCAGGGGAACAATGAGCAGTTCTTC.

The chain has TRBV11-3 and TRBJ2-3; no reliable D call. This CDR3 contains 12 residues. Per the germline V gene, CDR1 is SGHNT and CDR2 is YENEEA. V was cut by 5 bases and J by 8 bases, with 11 bases left in between. Here the CDR3 reads CASSTTELTQYF. DNA of the CDR3: TGTGCCAGCAGCACCACCGAACTTACGCAGTATTTT.